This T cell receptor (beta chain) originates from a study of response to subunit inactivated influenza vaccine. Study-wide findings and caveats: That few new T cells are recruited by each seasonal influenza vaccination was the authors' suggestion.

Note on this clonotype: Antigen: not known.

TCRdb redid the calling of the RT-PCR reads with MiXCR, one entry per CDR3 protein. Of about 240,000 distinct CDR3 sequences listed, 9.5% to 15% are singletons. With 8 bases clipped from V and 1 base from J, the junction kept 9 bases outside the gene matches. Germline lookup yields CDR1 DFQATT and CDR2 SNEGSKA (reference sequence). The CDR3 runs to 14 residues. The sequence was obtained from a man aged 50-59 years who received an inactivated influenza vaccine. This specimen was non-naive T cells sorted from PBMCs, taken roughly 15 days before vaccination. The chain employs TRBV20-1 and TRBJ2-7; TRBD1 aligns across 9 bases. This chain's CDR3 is CSTYKDRGSYEQYF. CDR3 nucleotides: TGCAGTACCTACAAGGACAGGGGTTCCTACGAGCAGTACTTC.